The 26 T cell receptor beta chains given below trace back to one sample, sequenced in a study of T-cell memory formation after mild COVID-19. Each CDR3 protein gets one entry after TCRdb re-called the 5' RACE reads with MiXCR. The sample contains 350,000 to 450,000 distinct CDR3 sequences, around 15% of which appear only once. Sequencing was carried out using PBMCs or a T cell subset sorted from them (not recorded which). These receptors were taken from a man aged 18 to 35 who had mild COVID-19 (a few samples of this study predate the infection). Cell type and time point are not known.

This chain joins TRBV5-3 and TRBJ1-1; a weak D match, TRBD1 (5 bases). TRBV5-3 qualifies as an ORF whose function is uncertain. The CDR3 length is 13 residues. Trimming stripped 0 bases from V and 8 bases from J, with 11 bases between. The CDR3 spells CARSLVRGLEAFF. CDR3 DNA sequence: TGTGCCAGAAGCTTGGTTAGGGGCCTGGAAGCTTTCTTT.

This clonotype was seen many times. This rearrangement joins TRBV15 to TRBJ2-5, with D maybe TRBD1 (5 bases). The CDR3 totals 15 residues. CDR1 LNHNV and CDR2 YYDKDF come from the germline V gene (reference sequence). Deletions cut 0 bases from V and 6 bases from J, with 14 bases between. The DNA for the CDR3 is TGTGCCACCAGCAGAGATCTGGGGCTTATCCAGACCCAGTACTTC. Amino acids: CATSRDLGLIQTQYF.

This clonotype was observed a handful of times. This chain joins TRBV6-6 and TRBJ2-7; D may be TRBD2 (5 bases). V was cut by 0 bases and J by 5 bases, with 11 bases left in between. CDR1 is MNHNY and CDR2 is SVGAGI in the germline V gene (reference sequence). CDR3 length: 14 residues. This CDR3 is CASSYSPGRNEQYV. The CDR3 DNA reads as TGTGCCAGCAGTTACTCTCCGGGAAGAAACGAGCAGTACGTC.

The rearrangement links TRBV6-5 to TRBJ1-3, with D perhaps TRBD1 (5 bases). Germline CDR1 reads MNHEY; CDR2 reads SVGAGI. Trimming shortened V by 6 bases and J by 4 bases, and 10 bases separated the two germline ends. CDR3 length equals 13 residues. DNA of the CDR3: TGTGCCAGCAGCCGGACACCGGGAAACACCATATATTTT. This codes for CASSRTPGNTIYF.

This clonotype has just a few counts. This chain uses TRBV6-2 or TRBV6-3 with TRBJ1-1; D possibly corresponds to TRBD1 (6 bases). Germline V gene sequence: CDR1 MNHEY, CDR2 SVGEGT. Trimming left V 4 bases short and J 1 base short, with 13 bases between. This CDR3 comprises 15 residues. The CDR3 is CASSLQGRGNTEAFF. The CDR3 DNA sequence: TGTGCCAGCAGTTTACAGGGCCGGGGGAACACTGAAGCTTTCTTT.

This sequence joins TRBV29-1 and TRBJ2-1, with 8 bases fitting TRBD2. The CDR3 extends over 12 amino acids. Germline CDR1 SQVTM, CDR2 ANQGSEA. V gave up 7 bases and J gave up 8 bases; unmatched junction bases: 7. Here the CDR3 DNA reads TGCAGCGCGCGGGGGGAAGGCTATGAGCAGTTCTTC. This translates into CSARGEGYEQFF.

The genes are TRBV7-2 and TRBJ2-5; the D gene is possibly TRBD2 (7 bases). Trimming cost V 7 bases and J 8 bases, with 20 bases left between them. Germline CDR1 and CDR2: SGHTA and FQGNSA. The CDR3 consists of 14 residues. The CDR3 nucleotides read TGTGCCAGCACCCGAATGGGGGGGGCGGAAACCCAGTACTTC. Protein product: CASTRMGGAETQYF. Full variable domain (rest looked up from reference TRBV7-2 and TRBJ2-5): GAGVSQSPSNKVTEKGKDVELRCDPISGHTALYWYRQSLGQGLEFLIYFQGNSAPDKSGLPSDRFSAERTGGSVSTLTIQRTQQEDSAVYLCASTRMGGAETQYFGPGTRLLVL.

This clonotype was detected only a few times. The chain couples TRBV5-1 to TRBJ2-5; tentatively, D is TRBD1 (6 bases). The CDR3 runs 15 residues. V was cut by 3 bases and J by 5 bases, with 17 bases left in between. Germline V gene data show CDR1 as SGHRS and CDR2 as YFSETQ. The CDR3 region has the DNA TGCGCCAGCAGCTGGAACAGGGAATGGTGGGAGACCCAGTACTTC. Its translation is CASSWNREWWETQYF. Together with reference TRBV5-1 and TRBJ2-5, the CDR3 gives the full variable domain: KAGVTQTPRYLIKTRGQQVTLSCSPISGHRSVSWYQQTPGQGLQFLFEYFSETQRNKGNFPGRFSGRQFSNSRSEMNVSTLELGDSALYLCASSWNREWWETQYFGPGTRLLVL.

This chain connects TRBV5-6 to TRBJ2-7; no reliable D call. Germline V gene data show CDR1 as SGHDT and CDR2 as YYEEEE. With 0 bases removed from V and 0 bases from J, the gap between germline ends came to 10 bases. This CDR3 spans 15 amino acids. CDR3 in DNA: TGTGCCAGCAGCTTGGAGGTCTCAAGCTCCTACGAGCAGTACTTC. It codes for CASSLEVSSSYEQYF.

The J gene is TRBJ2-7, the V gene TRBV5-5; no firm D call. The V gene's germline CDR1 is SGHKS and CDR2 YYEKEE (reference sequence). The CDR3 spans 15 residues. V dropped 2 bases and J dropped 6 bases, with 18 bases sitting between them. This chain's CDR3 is CASSFSPGGGLEQYF. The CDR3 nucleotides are TGTGCCAGCAGCTTTTCGCCGGGTGGTGGCCTCGAGCAGTACTTC.

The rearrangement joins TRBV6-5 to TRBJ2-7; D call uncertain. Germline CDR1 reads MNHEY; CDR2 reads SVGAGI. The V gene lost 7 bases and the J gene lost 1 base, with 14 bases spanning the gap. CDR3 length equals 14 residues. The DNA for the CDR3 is TGTGCCAGCACCTCCATTTCCGATTCCTACGAGCAGTACTTC. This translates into CASTSISDSYEQYF.

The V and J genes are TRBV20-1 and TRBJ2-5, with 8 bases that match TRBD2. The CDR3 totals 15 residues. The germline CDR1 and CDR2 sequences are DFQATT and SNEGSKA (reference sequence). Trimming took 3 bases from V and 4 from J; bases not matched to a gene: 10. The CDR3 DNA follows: TGCAGTGCTAGTATCCGGGGGGGCCTAGGAGAGACCCAGTACTTC. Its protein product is CSASIRGGLGETQYF.

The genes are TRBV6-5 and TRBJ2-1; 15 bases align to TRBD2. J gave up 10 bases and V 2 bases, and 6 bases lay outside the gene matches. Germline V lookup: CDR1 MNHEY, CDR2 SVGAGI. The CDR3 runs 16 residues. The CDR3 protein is CASSYGLAGGLVEQFF. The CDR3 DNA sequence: TGTGCCAGCAGTTACGGACTAGCGGGGGGGCTGGTCGAGCAGTTCTTC.

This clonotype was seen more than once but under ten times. CDR3 DNA sequence: TGTGCCAGCAGTTTACGCGGGACTAGCGGCCGGAATACGCAGTATTTT. It specifies CASSLRGTSGRNTQYF. The chain combines TRBV27 with TRBJ2-3; the match to TRBD2 covers 11 bases. CDR1 and CDR2 (germline): MNHEY, SMNVEV (reference sequence). CDR3 length equals 16 residues. J was trimmed by 7 bases and V by 2 bases; bases with no gene match: 8.

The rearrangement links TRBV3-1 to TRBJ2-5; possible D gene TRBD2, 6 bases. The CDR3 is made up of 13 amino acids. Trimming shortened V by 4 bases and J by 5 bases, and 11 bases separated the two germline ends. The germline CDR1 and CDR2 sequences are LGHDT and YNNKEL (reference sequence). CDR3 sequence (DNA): TGTGCCAGCAGCCTTAGCGGCTCTGAGACCCAGTACTTC. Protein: CASSLSGSETQYF.

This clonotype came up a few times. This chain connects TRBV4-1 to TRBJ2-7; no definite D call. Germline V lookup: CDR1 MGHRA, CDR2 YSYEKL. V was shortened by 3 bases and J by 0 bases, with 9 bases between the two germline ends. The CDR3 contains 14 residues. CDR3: CASSQAALSYEQYF. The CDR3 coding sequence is TGCGCCAGCAGCCAGGCAGCTCTCTCCTACGAGCAGTACTTC.

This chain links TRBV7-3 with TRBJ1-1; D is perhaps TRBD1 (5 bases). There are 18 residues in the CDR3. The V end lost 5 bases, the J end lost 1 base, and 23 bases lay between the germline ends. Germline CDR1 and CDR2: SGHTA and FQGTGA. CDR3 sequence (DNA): TGTGCCAGCAGCCCGCGACCCGGGACGGCAAGTCAGAACACTGAAGCTTTCTTT. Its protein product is CASSPRPGTASQNTEAFF. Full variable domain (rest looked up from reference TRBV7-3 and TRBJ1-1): GAGVSQTPSNKVTEKGKYVELRCDPISGHTALYWYRQSLGQGPEFLIYFQGTGAADDSGLPNDRFFAVRPEGSVSTLKIQRTERGDSAVYLCASSPRPGTASQNTEAFFGQGTRLTVV.

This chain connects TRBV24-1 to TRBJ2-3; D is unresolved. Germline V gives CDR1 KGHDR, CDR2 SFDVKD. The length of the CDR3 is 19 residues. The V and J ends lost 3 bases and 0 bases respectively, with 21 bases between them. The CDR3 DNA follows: TGTGCCACCAGTGATCCCACCCGGGCGGAAGGCTTTAGCACAGATACGCAGTATTTT. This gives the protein CATSDPTRAEGFSTDTQYF.

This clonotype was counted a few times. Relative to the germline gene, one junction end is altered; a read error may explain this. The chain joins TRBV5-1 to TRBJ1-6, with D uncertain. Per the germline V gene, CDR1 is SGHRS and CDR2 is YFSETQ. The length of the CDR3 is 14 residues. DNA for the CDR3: TGCGCCAGCACCCCGGGCGGGAATAATTCACCCCTCCTCTTT. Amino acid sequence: CASTPGGNNSPLLF.

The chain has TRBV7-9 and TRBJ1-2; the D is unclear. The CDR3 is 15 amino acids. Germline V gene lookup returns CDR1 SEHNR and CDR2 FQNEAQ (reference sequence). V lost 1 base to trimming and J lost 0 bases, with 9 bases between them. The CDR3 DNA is TGTGCCAGCAGCTTAGTGGCGTTAGCTAACTATGGCTACACCTTC. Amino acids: CASSLVALANYGYTF.

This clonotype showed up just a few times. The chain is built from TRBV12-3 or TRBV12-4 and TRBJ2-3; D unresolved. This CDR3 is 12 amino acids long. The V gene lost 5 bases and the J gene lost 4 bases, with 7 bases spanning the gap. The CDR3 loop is CASSTLADTQYF. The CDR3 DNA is TGTGCCAGCAGTACCTTGGCAGATACGCAGTATTTT.

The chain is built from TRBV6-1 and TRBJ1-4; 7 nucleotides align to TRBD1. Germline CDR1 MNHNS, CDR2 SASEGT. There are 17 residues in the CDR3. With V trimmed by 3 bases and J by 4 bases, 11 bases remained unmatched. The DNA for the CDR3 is TGTGCCAGCAGTGACCTACTTCGGGACAGATTTAATGAAAAACTGTTTTTT. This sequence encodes CASSDLLRDRFNEKLFF.

CDR3 coding DNA: TGTGCCAGCAGTGGCTTAATGAGCTCCTACAATGAGCAGTTCTTC. Translation gives CASSGLMSSYNEQFF. This chain uses TRBV9 with TRBJ2-1; D gene uncertain. There are 15 residues in the CDR3. The ends were cut back, 5 bases at V and 0 bases at J, with 12 bases in the middle. Germline CDR1 SGDLS, CDR2 YYNGEE.

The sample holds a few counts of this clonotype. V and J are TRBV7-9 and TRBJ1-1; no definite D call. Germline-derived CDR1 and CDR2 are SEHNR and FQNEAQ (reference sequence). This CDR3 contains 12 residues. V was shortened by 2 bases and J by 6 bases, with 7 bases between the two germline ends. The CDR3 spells CASSLLVAEAFF. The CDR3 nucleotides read TGTGCCAGCAGCTTATTAGTCGCTGAAGCTTTCTTT.

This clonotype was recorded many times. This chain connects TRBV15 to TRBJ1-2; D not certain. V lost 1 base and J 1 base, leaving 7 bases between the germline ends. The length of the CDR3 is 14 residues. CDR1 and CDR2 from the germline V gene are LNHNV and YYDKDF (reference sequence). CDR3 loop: CATSRAGFNYGYTF. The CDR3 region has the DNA TGTGCCACCAGCAGAGCCGGCTTTAACTATGGCTACACCTTC.

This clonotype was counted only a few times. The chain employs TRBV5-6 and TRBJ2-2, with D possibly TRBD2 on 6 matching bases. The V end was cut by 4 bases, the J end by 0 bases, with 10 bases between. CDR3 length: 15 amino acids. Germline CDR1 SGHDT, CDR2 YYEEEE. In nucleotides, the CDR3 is TGTGCCAGCAGCCTGGACTACCCGAACACCGGGGAGCTGTTTTTT. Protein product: CASSLDYPNTGELFF.